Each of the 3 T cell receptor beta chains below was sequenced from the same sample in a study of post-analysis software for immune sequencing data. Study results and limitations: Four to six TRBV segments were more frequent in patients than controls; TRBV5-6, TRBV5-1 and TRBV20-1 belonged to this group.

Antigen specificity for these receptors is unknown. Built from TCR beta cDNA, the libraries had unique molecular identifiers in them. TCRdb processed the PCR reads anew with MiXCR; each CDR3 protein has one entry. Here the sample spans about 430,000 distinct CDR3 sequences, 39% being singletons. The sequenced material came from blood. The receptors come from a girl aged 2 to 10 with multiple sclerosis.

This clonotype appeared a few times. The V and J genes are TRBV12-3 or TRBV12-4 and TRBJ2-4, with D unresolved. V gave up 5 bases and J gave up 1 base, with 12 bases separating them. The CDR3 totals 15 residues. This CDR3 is CASSNQGSAKNIQYF. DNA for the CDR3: TGTGCCAGCAGTAACCAAGGGTCGGCCAAAAACATTCAGTACTTC.

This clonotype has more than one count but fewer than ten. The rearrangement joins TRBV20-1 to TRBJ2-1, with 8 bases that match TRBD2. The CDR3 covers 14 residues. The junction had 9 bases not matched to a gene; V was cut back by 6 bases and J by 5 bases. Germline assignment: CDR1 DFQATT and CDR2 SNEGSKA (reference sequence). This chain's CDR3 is CSARRTSKNNEQFF. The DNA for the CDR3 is TGCAGTGCCAGGAGGACTAGCAAGAACAATGAGCAGTTCTTC.

CDR3: CASSPPQGLAGAQETQYF. CDR3 in DNA: TGTGCCAGCAGCCCCCCCCAAGGACTAGCGGGGGCCCAAGAGACCCAGTACTTC. The chain combines TRBV5-5 with TRBJ2-5, with TRBD2 matching over 13 bases. The trim removed 4 bases at V and 1 base at J, leaving 10 bases unmatched. Looked up from germline, CDR1 is SGHKS and CDR2 is YYEKEE (reference sequence). This CDR3 has 18 residues.